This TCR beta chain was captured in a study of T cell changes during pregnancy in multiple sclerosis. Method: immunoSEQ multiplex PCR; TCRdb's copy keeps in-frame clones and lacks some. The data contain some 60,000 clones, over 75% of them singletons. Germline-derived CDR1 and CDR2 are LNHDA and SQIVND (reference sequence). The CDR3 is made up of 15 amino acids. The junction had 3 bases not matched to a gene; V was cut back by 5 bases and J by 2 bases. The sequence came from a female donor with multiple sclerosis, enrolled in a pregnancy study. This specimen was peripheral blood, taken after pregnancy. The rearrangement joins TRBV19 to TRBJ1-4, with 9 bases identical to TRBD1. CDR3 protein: CASSGQGFTNEKLFF. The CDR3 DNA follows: TGTGCCAGTAGTGGACAGGGGTTTACTAATGAAAAACTGTTTTTT.